The 25 T cell receptor beta chains below come from one sample, sequenced in a study of T cell repertoires in ileal Crohn's disease. Only in-frame clones appear in the TCRdb table, and some are missing; sequencing was by immunoSEQ multiplex PCR. There are 15,000 to 20,000 clones in the sample; more than 65% occur only once, and approximately 3.9% lies in the top ten. The time point was: neoterminal ileum biopsy at postoperative endoscopy, about 6 months after surgery. Specimen: ileal tissue. Receptor source: an adult with Crohn's disease.

The chain links TRBV19 to TRBJ2-2; TRBD1 matches at 9 bases. The CDR3 contains 15 residues. Germline assignment: CDR1 LNHDA and CDR2 SQIVND (reference sequence). The trim removed 6 bases at V and 7 bases at J, leaving 9 bases unmatched. CDR3 sequence reads: CASSPLGQGHGELFF. Here the CDR3 DNA reads TGTGCCAGTAGCCCTCTCGGACAGGGGCACGGGGAGCTGTTTTTT. The complete variable domain, with remaining parts taken from reference TRBV19 and TRBJ2-2, reads DGGITQSPKYLFRKEGQNVTLSCEQNLNHDAMYWYRQDPGQGLRLIYYSQIVNDFQKGDIAEGYSVSREKKESFPLTVTSAQKNPTAFYLCASSPLGQGHGELFFGEGSRLTVL.

This chain's CDR3 is CASSLGGGVNTEAFF. As DNA, the CDR3 is TGCGCCAGCAGCTTGGGGGGGGGAGTGAACACTGAAGCTTTCTTT. The chain has TRBV5-1 and TRBJ1-1; D perhaps matches TRBD1 (5 bases). This CDR3 is built from 15 residues. The germline CDR1 and CDR2 sequences are SGHRS and YFSETQ. Trimming removed 0 bases at V and 0 bases at J, with 9 bases between.

J is TRBJ1-1 and V is TRBV19; no clear D gene. Germline V gives CDR1 LNHDA, CDR2 SQIVND (reference sequence). V was pared by 3 bases and J by 0 bases, with 11 bases between. This CDR3 has 15 residues. The CDR3 region has the DNA TGTGCCAGTAGTATTAGCAGCACCCTGAACACTGAAGCTTTCTTT. Its translation is CASSISSTLNTEAFF.

The rearrangement uses TRBV7-9 and TRBJ2-1; 12 nucleotides align to TRBD2. CDR3 length: 15 residues. The germline V gene encodes CDR1 SEHNR and CDR2 FQNEAQ (reference sequence). The V and J ends lost 4 bases and 8 bases, in that order; junction bases with no gene match: 6. CDR3 protein: CASSSLAGGPDEQFF. Written as DNA, the CDR3 is TGTGCCAGCAGCTCGCTAGCGGGGGGGCCCGATGAGCAGTTCTTC.

In its sample, this clone was seen a few times. The chain uses TRBV19 and TRBJ1-3; D remains unclear. This CDR3 spans 12 amino acids. Germline V gene sequence: CDR1 LNHDA, CDR2 SQIVND (reference sequence). Trimming took 5 bases from V and 7 from J, leaving 9 bases between them. The CDR3 DNA reads as TGTGCCAGTAGTCCAGCGAAGAACACCATATATTTT. Translating gives CASSPAKNTIYF.

About this clone itself: The junction departs from germline at one end; a sequencing error may be responsible. The chain links TRBV2 to TRBJ2-3; D gene unclear. The length of the CDR3 is 15 residues. Germline V gives CDR1 SNHLY, CDR2 FYNNEI. CDR3 sequence: CASREDNISTDTQYF. As DNA, the CDR3 is TGTGCCAGCAGGGAAGACAATATAAGCACAGATACGCAGTATTTT.

The CDR3 loop is CASSPPRARVDGKANEQYF. CDR3 nucleotides: TGTGCCAGCAGTCCCCCTAGGGCCCGGGTGGACGGGAAGGCCAACGAGCAGTACTTC. The chain employs TRBV27 and TRBJ2-5, with TRBD2 as a possible D gene (5 bases). The tail of the sequence fits TRBJ2-7 better, so the J call may be wrong. The CDR3 loop spans 19 amino acids. Germline V gene data show CDR1 as MNHEY and CDR2 as SMNVEV (reference sequence).

This chain uses TRBV18 with TRBJ1-2, with a weak D call TRBD1 (6 bases). Germline V gene data show CDR1 as KGHSH and CDR2 as LQKENI. This CDR3 has 14 amino acids. Trimming removed 3 bases from V and 0 bases from J, with 8 bases in between. This chain's CDR3 is CASSPGQANYGYTF. The CDR3, as DNA: TGTGCCAGCTCACCGGGACAAGCTAACTATGGCTACACCTTC.

The chain couples TRBV30 to TRBJ2-7; 7 nucleotides align to TRBD2. This CDR3 region has 14 residues. Germline-derived CDR1 and CDR2 are GTSNPN and SVGIG (reference sequence). The junction had 7 bases not matched to a gene; V was cut back by 3 bases and J by 2 bases. CDR3 loop: CAWSAGTNAYEQYF. The CDR3 bases are TGTGCCTGGAGCGCCGGGACTAATGCCTACGAGCAGTACTTC.

The chain joins TRBV29-1 to TRBJ2-5; D not resolved. In germline, CDR1 is SQVTM, CDR2 ANQGSEA. V lost 1 base and J 5 bases, leaving 17 bases between the germline ends. The CDR3 is made up of 15 amino acids. The CDR3 sequence: CSVEAETLLGETQYF. The DNA of the CDR3 is TGCAGCGTTGAAGCCGAGACACTCCTTGGGGAGACCCAGTACTTC.

This clone was recorded once. The genes are TRBV30 and TRBJ2-7; maybe TRBD1 (6 bases). The germline CDR1 and CDR2 sequences are GTSNPN and SVGIG (reference sequence). Trimming took off 4 bases at V and 5 bases at J, with 18 bases between the two ends. CDR3 length equals 14 residues. Written as DNA, the CDR3 is TGTGCCTGGACCGCAATGATCAGGGGCCACGAGCAGTACTTC. Protein: CAWTAMIRGHEQYF.

The chain joins TRBV25-1 to TRBJ2-5; D unresolved. CDR3 length: 13 residues. V dropped 6 bases and J dropped 2 bases, with 10 bases sitting between them. CDR1 and CDR2 from the germline V gene are MGHDK and SYGVNS. CDR3 sequence reads: CASRDSGQETQYF. The DNA of the CDR3 is TGTGCCAGCAGGGATTCAGGTCAAGAGACCCAGTACTTC. The complete variable domain, with remaining parts taken from reference TRBV25-1 and TRBJ2-5, reads EADIYQTPRYLVIGTGKKITLECSQTMGHDKMYWYQQDPGMELHLIHYSYGVNSTEKGDLSSESTVSRIRTEHFPLTLESARPSHTSQYLCASRDSGQETQYFGPGTRLLVL.

This clone was observed a handful of times. The gene calls are TRBV5-1 and TRBJ2-7; 10 bases match TRBD1. The V and J ends lost 0 bases and 4 bases, in that order; junction bases with no gene match: 1. The germline CDR1 and CDR2 sequences are SGHRS and YFSETQ. The length of the CDR3 is 14 residues. CDR3 coding DNA: TGCGCCAGCAGCTTGGAGGGACAGGGGTACGAGCAGTACTTC. Protein product: CASSLEGQGYEQYF.

The chain carries TRBV11-2 and TRBJ2-5, with 7 bases aligning to TRBD2. In germline, CDR1 is SGHAT, CDR2 FQNNGV. Unmatched junction bases numbered 5, after V lost 5 bases and J lost 2 bases. The CDR3 is made up of 14 amino acids. The CDR3: CASSTGLQQETQYF. The DNA of the CDR3 is TGTGCCAGCAGCACGGGACTACAACAAGAGACCCAGTACTTC.

This chain uses TRBV19 with TRBJ1-2; 9 bases are shared with TRBD1. V lost 7 bases and J lost 6; bases outside the gene matches: 12. Germline loops: CDR1 LNHDA, CDR2 SQIVND (reference sequence). The CDR3 is 15 residues long. The CDR3 loop reads CASTALGQGSNGYTF. CDR3 in DNA: TGTGCCAGTACGGCGCTAGGACAGGGGAGTAATGGCTACACCTTC. Based on the CDR3 plus reference TRBV19 and TRBJ1-2, the full variable domain is DGGITQSPKYLFRKEGQNVTLSCEQNLNHDAMYWYRQDPGQGLRLIYYSQIVNDFQKGDIAEGYSVSREKKESFPLTVTSAQKNPTAFYLCASTALGQGSNGYTFGSGTRLTVV.

The chain recombines TRBV5-8 with TRBJ1-2; unclear D gene. CDR3 length equals 15 residues. Germline CDR1 and CDR2: SGHTS and YDEGEE. The ends were cut back, 4 bases at V and 2 bases at J, with 15 bases in the middle. In DNA form, the CDR3 reads TGTGCCAGCAGCCTATGGGCTAGGGAGAACTATGGCTACACCTTC. Translating gives CASSLWARENYGYTF. The entire variable domain, with the rest obtained from reference TRBV5-8 and TRBJ1-2, is as follows: EAGVTQSPTHLIKTRGQQATLRCSPISGHTSVYWYQQALGLGLQFLLWYDEGEERNRGNFPPRFSGRQFPNYSSELNVNALELEDSALYLCASSLWARENYGYTFGSGTRLTVV.

The V gene is TRBV19, the J gene TRBJ1-2; TRBD1 matches at 11 bases. Trimming removed 7 bases from V and 5 bases from J; junction bases left unmatched: 12. The CDR3 is 16 residues long. Germline loops: CDR1 LNHDA, CDR2 SQIVND (reference sequence). CDR3 region: CASTPSRTGGSYGYTF. In DNA, the CDR3 is TGTGCCAGTACGCCTAGTCGGACAGGGGGCTCTTATGGCTACACCTTC.

V usage is TRBV4-3 and J usage is TRBJ1-2; 7 bases agree with TRBD1. Germline CDR1 reads LGHNA; CDR2 reads YSLEER. V lost 1 base, J lost 7 bases, and 9 bases stayed unmatched. The CDR3 spans 15 residues. The CDR3 region has the DNA TGCGCCAGCAGCCAAGTTTGGGACAGTCTTTCTGGCTACACCTTC. Its protein is CASSQVWDSLSGYTF.

The V gene is TRBV6-6, the J gene TRBJ1-4; no clear D gene. The length of the CDR3 is 14 residues. Germline V gene data show CDR1 as MNHNY and CDR2 as SVGAGI (reference sequence). V was pared by 2 bases and J by 6 bases, with 10 bases between. This chain's CDR3 is CASSYRLGDEKLFF. The CDR3 DNA reads TGTGCCAGCAGTTACAGGTTGGGCGATGAAAAACTGTTTTTT.

This sequence joins TRBV6-6 and TRBJ2-2, with D possibly TRBD1 on 8 matching bases. CDR3 length: 15 residues. Germline CDR1 MNHNY, CDR2 SVGAGI (reference sequence). V lost 6 bases and J lost 6, with 17 bases in between. In nucleotides, the CDR3 is TGTGCCAGCAGAGCGGGACAGGCGCATGCCGGGGAGCTGTTTTTT. It translates to CASRAGQAHAGELFF.

The table lists this clone with a count of one. The rearrangement joins TRBV6-5 to TRBJ2-3, with 11 bases matching TRBD2. Germline CDR1 MNHEY, CDR2 SVGAGI. CDR3 length: 15 residues. After removal of 4 bases from V and 1 base from J, the junction contained 1 base not matched to a gene. In DNA form, the CDR3 reads TGTGCCAGCAGTTTGGGACTAGCGGGCACAGATACGCAGTATTTT. Translation gives CASSLGLAGTDTQYF.

The V and J genes are TRBV7-9 and TRBJ1-1, with 7 bases aligning to TRBD1. CDR3 length: 14 residues. V lost 2 bases, J lost 4 bases, and 4 bases stayed unmatched. In germline, CDR1 is SEHNR, CDR2 FQNEAQ (reference sequence). This CDR3 is CASSLTGARTEAFF. The CDR3 bases are TGTGCCAGCAGCTTAACAGGGGCTCGCACTGAAGCTTTCTTT.

This chain joins TRBV5-1 and TRBJ2-7, with 9 bases aligning to TRBD1. The CDR3 consists of 15 residues. The germline V gene has CDR1 SGHRS and CDR2 YFSETQ. Germline trimming cut 3 bases from V and 1 base from J; bases unmatched to any gene: 5. CDR3 in amino acids: CASSSPGTGSYEQYF. CDR3 DNA sequence: TGCGCCAGCAGCTCCCCCGGGACAGGGTCCTACGAGCAGTACTTC.

The chain links TRBV30 to TRBJ2-5; 10 bases align to TRBD1. The CDR3 totals 13 residues. V shed 3 bases and J 5 bases; nucleotides not matched to a gene: 3. Germline lookup yields CDR1 GTSNPN and CDR2 SVGIG (reference sequence). Here the CDR3 reads CAWRRQGAETQYF. DNA for the CDR3: TGTGCCTGGAGAAGACAGGGGGCTGAGACCCAGTACTTC.

The chain has TRBV27 and TRBJ1-5; TRBD1 might be the D (6 bases). Germline assignment: CDR1 MNHEY and CDR2 SMNVEV (reference sequence). The CDR3 covers 14 residues. V lost 6 bases and J lost 2, with 11 bases in between. The CDR3 spells CASRKTGGNQPQHF. CDR3 DNA sequence: TGTGCCAGCAGGAAGACAGGAGGCAATCAGCCCCAGCATTTT.